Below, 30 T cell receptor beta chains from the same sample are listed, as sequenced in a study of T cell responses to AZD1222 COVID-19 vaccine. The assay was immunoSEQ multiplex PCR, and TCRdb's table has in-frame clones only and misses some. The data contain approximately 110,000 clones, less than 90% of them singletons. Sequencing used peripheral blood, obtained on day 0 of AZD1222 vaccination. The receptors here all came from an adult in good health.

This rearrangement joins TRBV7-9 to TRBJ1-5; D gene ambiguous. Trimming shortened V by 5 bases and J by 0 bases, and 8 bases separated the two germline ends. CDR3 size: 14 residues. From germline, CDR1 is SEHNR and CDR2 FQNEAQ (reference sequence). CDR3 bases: TGTGCCAGCAGCCCTTACTATAGCAATCAGCCCCAGCATTTT. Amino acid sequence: CASSPYYSNQPQHF. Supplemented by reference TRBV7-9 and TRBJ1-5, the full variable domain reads DTGVSQNPRHKITKRGQNVTFRCDPISEHNRLYWYRQTLGQGPEFLTYFQNEAQLEKSRLLSDRFSAERPKGSFSTLEIQRTEQGDSAMYLCASSPYYSNQPQHFGDGTRLSIL.

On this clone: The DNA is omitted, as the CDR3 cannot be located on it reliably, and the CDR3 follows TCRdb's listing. CDR3 region: CATSSSGQGNTGELFF. The gene calls are TRBV24-1 and TRBJ2-2; TRBD1 is taken as the D call from the table, unchecked against the DNA. The germline V gene has CDR1 KGHDR and CDR2 SFDVKD. From its first to its last residue, the CDR3 has 16 amino acids.

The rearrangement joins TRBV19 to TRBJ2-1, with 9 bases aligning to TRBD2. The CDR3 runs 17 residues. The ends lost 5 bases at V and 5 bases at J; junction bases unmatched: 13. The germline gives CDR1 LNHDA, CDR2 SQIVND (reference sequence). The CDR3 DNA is TGTGCCAGTAGTCACCCAGGACTAGCGAGAGACGACAATGAGCAGTTCTTC. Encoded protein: CASSHPGLARDDNEQFF.

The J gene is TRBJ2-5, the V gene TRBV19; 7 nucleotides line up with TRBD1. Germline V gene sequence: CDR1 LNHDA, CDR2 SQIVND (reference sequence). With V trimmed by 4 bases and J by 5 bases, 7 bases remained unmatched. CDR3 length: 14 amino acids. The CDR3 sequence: CASSTRTGRETQYF. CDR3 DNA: TGTGCCAGTAGTACCCGGACAGGACGGGAGACCCAGTACTTC. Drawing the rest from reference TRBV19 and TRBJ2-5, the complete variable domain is DGGITQSPKYLFRKEGQNVTLSCEQNLNHDAMYWYRQDPGQGLRLIYYSQIVNDFQKGDIAEGYSVSREKKESFPLTVTSAQKNPTAFYLCASSTRTGRETQYFGPGTRLLVL.

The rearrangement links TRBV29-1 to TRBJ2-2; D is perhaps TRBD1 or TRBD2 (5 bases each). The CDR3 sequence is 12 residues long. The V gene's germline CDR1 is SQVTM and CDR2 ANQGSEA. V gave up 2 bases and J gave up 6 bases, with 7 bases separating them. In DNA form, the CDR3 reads TGCAGCGTTGAACGGGGCCCCGGGGAGCTGTTTTTT. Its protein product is CSVERGPGELFF.

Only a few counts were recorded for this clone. CDR3 sequence (DNA): TGTGCCAGCAGCCTACAGGGTGGGACAGATACGCAGTATTTT. This gives the protein CASSLQGGTDTQYF. The chain employs TRBV5-4 and TRBJ2-3; D might be TRBD1 (6 bases). The V gene lost 4 bases and the J gene lost 3 bases, with 12 bases spanning the gap. The CDR3 is made up of 14 amino acids. The germline V gene encodes CDR1 SGHNT and CDR2 YYREEE (reference sequence).

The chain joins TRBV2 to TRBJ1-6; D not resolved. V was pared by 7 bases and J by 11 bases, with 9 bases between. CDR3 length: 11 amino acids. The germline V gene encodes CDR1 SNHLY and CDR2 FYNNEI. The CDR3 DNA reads TGTGCCAGCAACGAAGAGGCACCCCTCCACTTT. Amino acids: CASNEEAPLHF.

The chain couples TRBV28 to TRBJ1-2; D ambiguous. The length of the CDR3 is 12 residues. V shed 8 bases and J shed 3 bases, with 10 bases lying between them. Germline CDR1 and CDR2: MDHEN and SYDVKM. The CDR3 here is CASQEGYYGYTF. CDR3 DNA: TGTGCCAGCCAGGAAGGGTACTATGGCTACACCTTC.

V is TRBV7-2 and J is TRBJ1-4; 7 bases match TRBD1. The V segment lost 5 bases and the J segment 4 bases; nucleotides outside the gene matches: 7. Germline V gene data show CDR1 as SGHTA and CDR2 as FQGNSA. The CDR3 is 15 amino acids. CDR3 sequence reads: CASSLTRDSNEKLFF. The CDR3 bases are TGTGCCAGCAGCCTAACCCGGGACAGTAATGAAAAACTGTTTTTT.

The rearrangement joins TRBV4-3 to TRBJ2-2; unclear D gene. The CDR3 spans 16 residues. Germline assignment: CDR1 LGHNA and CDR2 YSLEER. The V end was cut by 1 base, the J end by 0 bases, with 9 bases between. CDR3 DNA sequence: TGCGCCAGCAGCCAAGGGGCAGGTACGAACACCGGGGAGCTGTTTTTT. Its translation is CASSQGAGTNTGELFF.

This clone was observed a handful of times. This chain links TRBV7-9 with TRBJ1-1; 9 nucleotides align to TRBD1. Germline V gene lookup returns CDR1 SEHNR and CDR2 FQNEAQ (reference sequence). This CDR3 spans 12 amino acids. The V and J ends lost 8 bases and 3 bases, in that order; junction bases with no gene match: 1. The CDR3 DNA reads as TGTGCCAGCGGGGACAGGGACACTGAAGCTTTCTTT. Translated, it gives CASGDRDTEAFF.

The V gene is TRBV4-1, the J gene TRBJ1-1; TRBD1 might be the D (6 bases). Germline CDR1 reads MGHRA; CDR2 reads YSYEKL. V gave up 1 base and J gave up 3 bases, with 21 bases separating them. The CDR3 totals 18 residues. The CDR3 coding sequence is TGCGCCAGCAGCCAAGGGCTCCGGGGGCGACAGGATGACACTGAAGCTTTCTTT. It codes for CASSQGLRGRQDDTEAFF.

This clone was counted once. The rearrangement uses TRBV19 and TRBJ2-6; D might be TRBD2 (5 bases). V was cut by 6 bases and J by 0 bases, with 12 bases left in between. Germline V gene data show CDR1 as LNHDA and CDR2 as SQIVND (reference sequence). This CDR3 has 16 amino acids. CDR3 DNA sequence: TGTGCCAGTAGCGACCCACGGGGCTCTGGGGCCAACGTCCTGACTTTC. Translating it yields CASSDPRGSGANVLTF.

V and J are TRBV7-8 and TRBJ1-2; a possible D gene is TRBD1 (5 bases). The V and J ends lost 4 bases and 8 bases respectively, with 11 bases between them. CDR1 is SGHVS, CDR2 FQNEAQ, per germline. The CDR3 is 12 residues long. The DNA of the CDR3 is TGTGCCAGCAGCTCGTCCAGGGACGGCTACACCTTC. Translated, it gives CASSSSRDGYTF.

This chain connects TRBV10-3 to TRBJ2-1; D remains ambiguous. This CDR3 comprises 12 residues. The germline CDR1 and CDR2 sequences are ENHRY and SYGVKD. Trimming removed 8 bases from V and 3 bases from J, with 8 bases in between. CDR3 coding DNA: TGTGCCATCGCAGACCACTACAATGAGCAGTTCTTC. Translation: CAIADHYNEQFF.

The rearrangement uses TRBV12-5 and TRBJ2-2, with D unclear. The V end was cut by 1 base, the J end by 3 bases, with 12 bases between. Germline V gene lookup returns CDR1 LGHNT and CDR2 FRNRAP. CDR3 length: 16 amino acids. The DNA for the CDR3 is TGTGCTAGTGGTTTGGATTACCTCACGGACACCGGGGAGCTGTTTTTT. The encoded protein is CASGLDYLTDTGELFF.

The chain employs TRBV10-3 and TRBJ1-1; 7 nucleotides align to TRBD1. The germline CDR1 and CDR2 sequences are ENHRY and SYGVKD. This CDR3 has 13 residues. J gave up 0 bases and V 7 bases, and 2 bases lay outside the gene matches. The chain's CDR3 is CAIKGQMNTEAFF. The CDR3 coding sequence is TGTGCCATCAAGGGACAGATGAACACTGAAGCTTTCTTT.

DNA of the CDR3: TGTGCCACCAGTGATTTTTGGGGAAACGGCTACACCTTC. The encoded protein is CATSDFWGNGYTF. The chain carries TRBV24-1 and TRBJ1-2; D gene ambiguous. The CDR3 loop spans 13 amino acids. Germline CDR1 reads KGHDR; CDR2 reads SFDVKD. V gave up 1 base and J gave up 8 bases, with 10 bases separating them.

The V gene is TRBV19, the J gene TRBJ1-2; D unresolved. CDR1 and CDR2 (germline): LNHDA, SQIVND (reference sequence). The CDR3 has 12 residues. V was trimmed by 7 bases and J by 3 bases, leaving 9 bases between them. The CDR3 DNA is TGTGCCAGTACAAGTTTTTACTATGGCTACACCTTC. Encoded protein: CASTSFYYGYTF.

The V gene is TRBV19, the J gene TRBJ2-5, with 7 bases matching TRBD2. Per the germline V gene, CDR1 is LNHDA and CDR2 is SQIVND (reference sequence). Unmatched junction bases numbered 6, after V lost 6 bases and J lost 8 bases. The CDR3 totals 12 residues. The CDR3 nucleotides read TGTGCCAGTAGCCCTCCGGGGGGAACCCAGTACTTC. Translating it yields CASSPPGGTQYF.

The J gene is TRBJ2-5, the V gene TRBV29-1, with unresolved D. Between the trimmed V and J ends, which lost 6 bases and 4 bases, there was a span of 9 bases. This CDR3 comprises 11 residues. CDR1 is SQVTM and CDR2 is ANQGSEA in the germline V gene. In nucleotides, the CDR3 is TGCAGCGTCAATAGGAGAGAGACCCAGTACTTC. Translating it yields CSVNRRETQYF.

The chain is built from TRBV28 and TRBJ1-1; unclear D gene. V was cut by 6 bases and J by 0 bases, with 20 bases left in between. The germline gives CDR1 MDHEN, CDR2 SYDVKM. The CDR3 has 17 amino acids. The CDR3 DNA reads TGTGCCAGCAGCCGCCTAGCGGGTGGCTCTCTGAACACTGAAGCTTTCTTT. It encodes CASSRLAGGSLNTEAFF.

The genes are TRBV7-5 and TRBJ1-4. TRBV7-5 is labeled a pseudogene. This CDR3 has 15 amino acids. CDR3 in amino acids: CARSLNDSITEKLFF. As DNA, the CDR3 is TGTGCCAGAAGCCTTAACGATAGTATTACTGAAAAACTGTTTTTT.

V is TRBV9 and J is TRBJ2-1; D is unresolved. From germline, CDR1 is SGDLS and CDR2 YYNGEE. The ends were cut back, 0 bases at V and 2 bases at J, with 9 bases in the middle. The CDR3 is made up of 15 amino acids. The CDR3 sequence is CASSVVGIAYNEQFF. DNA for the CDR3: TGTGCCAGCAGCGTAGTTGGGATAGCCTACAATGAGCAGTTCTTC.

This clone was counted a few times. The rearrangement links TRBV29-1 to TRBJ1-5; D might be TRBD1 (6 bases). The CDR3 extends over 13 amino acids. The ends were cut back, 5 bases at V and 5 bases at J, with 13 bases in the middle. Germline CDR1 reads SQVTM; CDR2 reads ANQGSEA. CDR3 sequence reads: CSVIFGGDQPQHF. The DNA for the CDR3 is TGCAGCGTTATCTTTGGGGGCGATCAGCCCCAGCATTTT.

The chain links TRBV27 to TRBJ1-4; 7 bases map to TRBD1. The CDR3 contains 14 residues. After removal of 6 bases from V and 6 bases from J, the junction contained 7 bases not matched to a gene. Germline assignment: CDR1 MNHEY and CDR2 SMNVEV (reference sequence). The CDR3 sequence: CASSTPGQYEKLFF. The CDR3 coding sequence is TGTGCCAGCAGCACTCCGGGACAGTATGAAAAACTGTTTTTT.

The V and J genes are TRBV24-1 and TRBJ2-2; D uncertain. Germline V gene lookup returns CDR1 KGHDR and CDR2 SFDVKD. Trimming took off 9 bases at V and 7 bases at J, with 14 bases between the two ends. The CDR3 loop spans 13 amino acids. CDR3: CATRPGGIGELFF. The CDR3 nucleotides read TGTGCCACCCGACCGGGCGGAATCGGGGAGCTGTTTTTT.

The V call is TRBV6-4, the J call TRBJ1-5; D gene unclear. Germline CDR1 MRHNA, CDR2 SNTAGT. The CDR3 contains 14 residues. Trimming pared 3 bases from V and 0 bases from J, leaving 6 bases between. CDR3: CASSEIYSNQPQHF. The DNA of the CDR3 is TGTGCCAGCAGTGAGATTTATAGCAATCAGCCCCAGCATTTT.

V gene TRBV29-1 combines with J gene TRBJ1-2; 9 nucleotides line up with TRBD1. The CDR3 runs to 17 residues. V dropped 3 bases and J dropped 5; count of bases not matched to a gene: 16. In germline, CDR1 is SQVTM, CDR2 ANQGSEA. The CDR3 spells CSVDPNTGTGSRYGYTF. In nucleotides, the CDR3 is TGCAGCGTTGACCCGAATACCGGGACAGGGTCGAGGTATGGCTACACCTTC.

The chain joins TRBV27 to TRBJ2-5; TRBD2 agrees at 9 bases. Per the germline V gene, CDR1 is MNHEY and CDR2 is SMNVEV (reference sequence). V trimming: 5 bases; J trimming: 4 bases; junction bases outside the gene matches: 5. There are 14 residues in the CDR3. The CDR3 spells CASSPGLAGETQYF. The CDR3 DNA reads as TGTGCCAGCAGTCCGGGACTAGCTGGAGAGACCCAGTACTTC.